Each of the 3 T cell receptor beta chains below was sequenced from the same sample in a study of blood T cell repertoires in COVID-19. The data were produced by immunoSEQ multiplex PCR, yet TCRdb's version contains in-frame clones alone and is incomplete. Among approximately 330,000 clones listed, roughly 90% were seen once. Material for sequencing was PBMCs or T cells enriched from blood (not recorded which). The receptor source for this set is a woman aged 25 to 39 who had recovered from COVID-19.

The count of this clone is one. The rearrangement joins TRBV5-1 to TRBJ1-2, with D possibly TRBD1 on 6 matching bases. Trimming removed 5 bases from V and 5 bases from J, with 13 bases in between. This CDR3 comprises 13 residues. Germline loops: CDR1 SGHRS, CDR2 YFSETQ. The CDR3 coding sequence is TGCGCCAGCAGAATACAGGGCCAATATGGCTACACCTTC. Translating it yields CASRIQGQYGYTF.

The CDR3 DNA reads TGTGCCAGCAGCCAGGGGGAGAATAGCGGAGCCTCCTACAATGAGCAGTTCTTC. Protein: CASSQGENSGASYNEQFF. The V call is TRBV4-2, the J call TRBJ2-1; tentative D call: TRBD2 (6 bases). V was cut by 3 bases and J by 0 bases, with 18 bases left in between. This CDR3 region has 18 residues. Germline V gene sequence: CDR1 LGHNA, CDR2 YNFKEQ.

CDR3 sequence reads: CASSHEGGGTAYEQYF. CDR3 nucleotide sequence: TGTGCCAGCAGCCACGAAGGGGGCGGAACTGCCTACGAGCAGTACTTC. V is TRBV3-1 (or the pseudogene TRBV3-2) and J is TRBJ2-7; 7 bases agree with TRBD1. The CDR3 is made up of 16 amino acids. The germline CDR1 and CDR2 sequences are LGHDT and YNNKEL (reference sequence). The ends lost 3 bases at V and 2 bases at J; junction bases unmatched: 10.